The source of this T cell receptor (beta chain) is a study of blood T cell repertoires in COVID-19. Study details: Sample material is recorded as cDNA or gDNA derived from T cells, B-cell-depleted T cells, or PBMCs.

The protocol was immunoSEQ multiplex PCR, while the TCRdb copy is restricted to in-frame clones and leaves out a portion. The sample lists 35,000 to 40,000 clones, over 80% occurring once. Per the germline V gene, CDR1 is MGHDK and CDR2 is SYGVNS. This CDR3 is 15 amino acids long. Trimming took off 1 base at V and 5 bases at J, with 14 bases between the two ends. The genes are TRBV25-1 and TRBJ2-5; unclear D gene. The clonotype originates from a man aged 50 to 60 with active COVID-19. Sequencing was done on a sample of peripheral blood. CDR3 region: CASSELTVAVETQYF. The CDR3 DNA sequence: TGTGCCAGCAGTGAATTAACGGTGGCGGTGGAGACCCAGTACTTC.